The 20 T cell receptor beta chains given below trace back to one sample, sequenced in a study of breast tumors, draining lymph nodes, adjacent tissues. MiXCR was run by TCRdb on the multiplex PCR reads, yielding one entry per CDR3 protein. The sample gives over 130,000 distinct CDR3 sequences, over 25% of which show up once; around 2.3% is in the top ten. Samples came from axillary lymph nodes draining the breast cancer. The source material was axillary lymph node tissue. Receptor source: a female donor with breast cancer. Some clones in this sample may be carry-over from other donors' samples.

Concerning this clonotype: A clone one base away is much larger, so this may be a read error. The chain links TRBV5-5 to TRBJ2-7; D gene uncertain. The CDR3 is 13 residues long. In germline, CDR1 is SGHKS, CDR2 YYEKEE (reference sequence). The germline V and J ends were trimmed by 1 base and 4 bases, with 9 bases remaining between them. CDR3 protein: CASSLSAAYEQYF. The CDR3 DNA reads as TGTGCCAGCAGCTTGAGTGCAGCATACGAGCAGTACTTC.

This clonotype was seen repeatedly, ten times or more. The CDR3 region has the DNA TGTGCCAGCAGCTTTTATCATACAGGCTACAATGAGCAGTTCTTC. This translates into CASSFYHTGYNEQFF. The chain links TRBV11-3 to TRBJ2-1; tentatively, D is TRBD1 (5 bases). Trimming took 3 bases from V and 3 from J, leaving 12 bases between them. This CDR3 region has 15 residues. Germline lookup yields CDR1 SGHNT and CDR2 YENEEA.

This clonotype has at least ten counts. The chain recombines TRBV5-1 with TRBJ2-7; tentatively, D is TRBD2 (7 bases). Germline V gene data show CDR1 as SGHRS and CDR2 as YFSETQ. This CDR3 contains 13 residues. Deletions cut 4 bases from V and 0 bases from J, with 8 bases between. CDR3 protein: CASSGGASYEQYF. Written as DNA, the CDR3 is TGCGCCAGCAGCGGGGGGGCCTCCTACGAGCAGTACTTC.

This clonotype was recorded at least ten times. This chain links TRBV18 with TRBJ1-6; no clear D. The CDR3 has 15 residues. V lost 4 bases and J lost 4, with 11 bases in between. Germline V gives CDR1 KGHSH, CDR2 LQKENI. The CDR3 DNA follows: TGTGCCAGCTCACTTACCATAGAGTATAATTCACCCCTCCACTTT. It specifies CASSLTIEYNSPLHF.

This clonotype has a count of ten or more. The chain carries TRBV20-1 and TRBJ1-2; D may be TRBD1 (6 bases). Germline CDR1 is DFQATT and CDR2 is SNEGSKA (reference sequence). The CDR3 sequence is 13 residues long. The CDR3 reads CSPGGTLNYGYTF. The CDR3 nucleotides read TGCAGCCCAGGAGGGACACTTAACTATGGCTACACCTTC.

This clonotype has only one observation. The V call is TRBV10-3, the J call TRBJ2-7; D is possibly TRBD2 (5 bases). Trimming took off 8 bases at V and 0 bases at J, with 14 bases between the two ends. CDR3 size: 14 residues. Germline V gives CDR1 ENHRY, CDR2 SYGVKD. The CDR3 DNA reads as TGTGCCATCCTCTCAAGCGGACCCTCCTACGAGCAGTACTTC. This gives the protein CAILSSGPSYEQYF.

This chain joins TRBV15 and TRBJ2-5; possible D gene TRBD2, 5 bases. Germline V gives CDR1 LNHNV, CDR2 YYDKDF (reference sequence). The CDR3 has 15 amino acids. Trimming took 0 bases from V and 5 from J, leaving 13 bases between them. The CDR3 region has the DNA TGTGCCACCAGCAGAGACCCTAGCCTGGGGGAGACCCAGTACTTC. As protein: CATSRDPSLGETQYF.

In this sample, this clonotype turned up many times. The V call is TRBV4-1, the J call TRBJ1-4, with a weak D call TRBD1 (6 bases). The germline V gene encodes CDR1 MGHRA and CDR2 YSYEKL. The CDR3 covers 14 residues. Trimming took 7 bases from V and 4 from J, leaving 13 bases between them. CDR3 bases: TGCGCCAGCAACAGGGTTGCCGGTAATGAAAAACTGTTTTTT. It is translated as CASNRVAGNEKLFF.

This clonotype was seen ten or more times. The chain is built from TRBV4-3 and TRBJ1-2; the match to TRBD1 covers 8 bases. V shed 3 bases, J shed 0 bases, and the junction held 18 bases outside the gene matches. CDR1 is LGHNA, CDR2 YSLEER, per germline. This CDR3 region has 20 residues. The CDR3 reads CASSHQGAFGSTHSNYGYTF. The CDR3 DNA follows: TGCGCCAGCAGCCATCAGGGGGCATTTGGGTCTACCCATTCTAACTATGGCTACACCTTC.

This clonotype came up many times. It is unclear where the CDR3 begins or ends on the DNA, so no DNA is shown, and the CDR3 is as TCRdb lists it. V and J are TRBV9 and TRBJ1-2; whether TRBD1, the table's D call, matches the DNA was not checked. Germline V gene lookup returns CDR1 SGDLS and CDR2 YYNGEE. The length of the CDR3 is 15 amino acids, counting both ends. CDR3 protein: CASSVGPGNHYGSTF.

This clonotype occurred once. CDR3 nucleotide sequence: TGTGCCAGCAGTCACCCGGGGCAGGGCTCTGGAAACACCATATATTTT. It yields the protein CASSHPGQGSGNTIYF. The chain uses TRBV6-2 or TRBV6-3 and TRBJ1-3; D perhaps matches TRBD1 (5 bases). CDR3 length: 16 amino acids. CDR1 is MNHEY and CDR2 is SVGEGT in the germline V gene. V lost 5 bases and J 0 bases, leaving 14 bases between the germline ends.

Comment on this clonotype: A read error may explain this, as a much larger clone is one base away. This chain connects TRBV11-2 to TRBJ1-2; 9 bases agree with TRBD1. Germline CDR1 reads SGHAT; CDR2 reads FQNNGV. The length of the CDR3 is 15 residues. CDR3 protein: CASSLIRQGDYGYPF. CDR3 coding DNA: TGTGCCAGCAGTTTAATTCGACAGGGGGACTATGGCTACCCCTTC.

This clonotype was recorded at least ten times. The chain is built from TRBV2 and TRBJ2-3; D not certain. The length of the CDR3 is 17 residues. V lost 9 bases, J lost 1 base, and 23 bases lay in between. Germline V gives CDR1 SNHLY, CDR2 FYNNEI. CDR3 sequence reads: CARSLIPPGGGTDTQYF. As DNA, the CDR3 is TGTGCCAGGTCCCTAATTCCTCCAGGCGGCGGCACAGATACGCAGTATTTT.

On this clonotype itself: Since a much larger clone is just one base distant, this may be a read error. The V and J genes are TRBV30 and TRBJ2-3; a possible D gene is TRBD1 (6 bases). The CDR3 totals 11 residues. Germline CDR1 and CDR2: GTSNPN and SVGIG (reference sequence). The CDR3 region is CTWVGQYTQYF. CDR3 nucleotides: TGTACCTGGGTCGGACAGTATACGCAGTATTTT.

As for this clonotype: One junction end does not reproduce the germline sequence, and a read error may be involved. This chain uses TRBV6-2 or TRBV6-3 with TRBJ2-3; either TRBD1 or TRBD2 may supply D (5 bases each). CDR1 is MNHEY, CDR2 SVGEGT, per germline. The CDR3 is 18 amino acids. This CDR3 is CAGSYFSGTLRGTDTQYF. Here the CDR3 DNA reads TGTGCCGGCAGCTACTTCTCGGGGACCCTGAGGGGCACAGATACGCAGTATTTT.

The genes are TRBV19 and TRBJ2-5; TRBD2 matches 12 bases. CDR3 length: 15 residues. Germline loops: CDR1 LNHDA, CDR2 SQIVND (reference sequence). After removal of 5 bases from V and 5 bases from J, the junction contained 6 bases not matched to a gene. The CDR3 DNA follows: TGTGCCAGTAGTGCTAGCGGGGGGGCCAGGGAGACCCAGTACTTC. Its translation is CASSASGGARETQYF. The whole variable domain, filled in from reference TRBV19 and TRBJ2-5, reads DGGITQSPKYLFRKEGQNVTLSCEQNLNHDAMYWYRQDPGQGLRLIYYSQIVNDFQKGDIAEGYSVSREKKESFPLTVTSAQKNPTAFYLCASSASGGARETQYFGPGTRLLVL.

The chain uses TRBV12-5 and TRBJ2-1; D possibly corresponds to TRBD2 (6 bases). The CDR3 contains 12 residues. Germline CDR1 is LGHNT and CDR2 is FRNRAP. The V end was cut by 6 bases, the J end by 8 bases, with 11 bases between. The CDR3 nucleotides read TGTGCTAGTGGACCTGCGGGGTATGAGCAGTTCTTC. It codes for CASGPAGYEQFF.

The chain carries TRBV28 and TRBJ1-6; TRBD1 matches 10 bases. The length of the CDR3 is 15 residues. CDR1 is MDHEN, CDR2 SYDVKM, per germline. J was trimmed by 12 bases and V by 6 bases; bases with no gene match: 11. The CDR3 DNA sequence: TGTGCCAGCAGACTTCCCCCTGGACAGGGGGTACCCCTCCACTTT. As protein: CASRLPPGQGVPLHF.

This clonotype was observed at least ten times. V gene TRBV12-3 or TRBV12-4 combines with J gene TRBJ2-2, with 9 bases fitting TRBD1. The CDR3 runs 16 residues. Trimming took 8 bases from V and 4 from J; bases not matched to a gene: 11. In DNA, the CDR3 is TGTGCCAGCGCAAACCCGGGACAGGGTGTCACCGGGGAGCTGTTTTTT. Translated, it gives CASANPGQGVTGELFF.

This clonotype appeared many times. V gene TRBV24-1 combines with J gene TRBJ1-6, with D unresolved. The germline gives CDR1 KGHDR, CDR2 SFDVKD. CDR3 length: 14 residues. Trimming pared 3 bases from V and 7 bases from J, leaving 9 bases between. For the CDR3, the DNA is TGTGCCACCAGTGATCGTCACAGAAATTCACCCCTCCACTTT. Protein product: CATSDRHRNSPLHF.